The subject of this entry is one T cell receptor beta chain. What it binds is not known. This sample stems from a study of cytomegalovirus exposure and HLA in healthy donors. Study outcomes and limitations: Analysis was carried out at a later point, and it linked a missense DCLRE1C variant to TCR beta V- and J-gene trimming. Analyses of presence and absence presupposed an approximately uniform sequencing depth across donors.

Trimming at V came to 0 bases and at J to 1 base, leaving 15 bases not matched to a gene. CDR3 length equals 19 residues. In germline, CDR1 is SGHRS, CDR2 YFSETQ. The study ran its PCR with 60 Vbeta and 13 Jbeta primers. Only in-frame clones appear in the TCRdb table, and some are missing; sequencing was by immunoSEQ multiplex PCR. The sample has roughly 160,000 clones; over 60% are singletons. The sample was PBMCs. The chain links TRBV5-1 to TRBJ2-5; 7 positions match TRBD1. The sequence was obtained from a woman aged 25-40 years in good health and CMV-seronegative. As DNA, the CDR3 is TGCGCCAGCAGCTTGGCTGGCGGGCGGACAGGAGTCATCCAAGAGACCCAGTACTTC. It is translated as CASSLAGGRTGVIQETQYF.